This T cell receptor (beta chain) was identified during a study of blood T cell repertoires in COVID-19. Turning to the study itself: COVID-19 samples collected from the United States, Italy and Spain covered acute and convalescent phases. PBMCs, B-cell-depleted T cells, or T cells were the source of the cDNA or gDNA that made up the material.

Produced via immunoSEQ multiplex PCR; TCRdb's table is partial and in-frame only. The table records fewer than 400,000 clones, approximately 91% of them present only once. Study members were between about 18 and 95 years old and lived in some 22 US regions. In Cohort 3, a recovered donor had either two negative PCRs, clearance, or symptom resolution. CDR3 length: 14 amino acids. The germline V gene encodes CDR1 SGHRS and CDR2 YFSETQ. The trim removed 4 bases at V and 2 bases at J, leaving 2 bases unmatched. The sample taken for sequencing was PBMCs or T cells enriched from blood (not recorded which). The clonotype originates from a man in his 60s who had recovered from COVID-19. V is TRBV5-1 and J is TRBJ2-1; 8 nucleotides match TRBD1. The CDR3 DNA reads TGCGCCAGCAGCACGACAGGGGCCTACAATGAGCAGTTCTTC. Translated: CASSTTGAYNEQFF.